This record covers a single TCR beta chain. Its specificity is unknown. This sample was taken from a study of beta chain features in type 1 diabetes. Study-level background: All samples combined gave about 100 million sorted cells for examination.

cDNA synthesis used the whole RNA isolate, giving expressed TCRB sequences. The data were produced by immunoSEQ multiplex PCR, yet TCRdb's version contains in-frame clones alone and is incomplete. The profile shows over 500,000 clones, less than 20% of them singletons. Trimming shortened V by 5 bases and J by 7 bases, and 18 bases separated the two germline ends. Germline loops: CDR1 MNHNS, CDR2 SASEGT. The CDR3 contains 15 residues. Regarding the study as a whole: Moderate but significant shortening of TCRB CDR3s was recorded in all four CD4+ subsets from Type 1 diabetes patients.

Via CD45RO/CCR7/CD25/CD127/CD95/CD27, cells of the CD4+ naive, central memory, regulatory and stem cell-like memory subsets were sorted. The V call is TRBV6-1, the J call TRBJ1-5, with a tentative D call TRBD1 (6 bases). The sequence came from a young man in good health. Sequenced sample: naive CD4+ T cells from blood. The CDR3: CASSPSRTGFQPQHF. Written as DNA, the CDR3 is TGTGCCAGCAGTCCGAGCCGTACAGGGTTCCAGCCCCAGCATTTT.